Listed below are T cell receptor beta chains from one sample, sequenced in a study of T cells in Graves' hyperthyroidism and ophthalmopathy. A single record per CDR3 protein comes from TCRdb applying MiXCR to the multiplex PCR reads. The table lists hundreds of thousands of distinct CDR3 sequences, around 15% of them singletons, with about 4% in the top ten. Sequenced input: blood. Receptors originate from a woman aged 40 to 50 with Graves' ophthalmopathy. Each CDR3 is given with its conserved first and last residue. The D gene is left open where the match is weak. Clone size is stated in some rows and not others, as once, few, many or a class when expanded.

DNA: TGTGCCAGCAGCCGTTCCTACGGCCATACTGGGGGGGAGCTGTTTTTT
CDR3: CASSRSYGHTGGELFF
D: .
size: .
V: TRBV28
J: TRBJ2-2

DNA: TGTGCCAGCAGGTACAGTGCTCGCTCCTACGAGCAGTACTTC
CDR3: CASRYSARSYEQYF
D: .
size: many
V: TRBV27
J: TRBJ2-7

DNA: TGTGCCAGCTCACCACCAGAACAGGGACGGTATGGCTACACCTTC
CDR3: CASSPPEQGRYGYTF
D: .
size: .
V: TRBV18
J: TRBJ1-2

DNA: TGTGCCAGCAGTTTGACAGTCGGGGAAGAGACCCAGTACTTC
CDR3: CASSLTVGEETQYF
D: .
size: many
V: TRBV6-5
J: TRBJ2-5

DNA: TGTGCCAGCAGCCCGGGGACAGGGGCTCGGGGCTACACCTTC
CDR3: CASSPGTGARGYTF
D: TRBD1
size: few
V: TRBV7-6
J: TRBJ1-2

DNA: TGTGCCAGCACTCGTCCGGGACTAGCGGGGAGAAGCTCCTACGAGCAGTACTTC
CDR3: CASTRPGLAGRSSYEQYF
D: TRBD2
size: once
V: TRBV6-2/TRBV6-3
J: TRBJ2-7

DNA: TGTGCCTGGAGTTGGACTAGCGGGGATACGCAGTATTTT
CDR3: CAWSWTSGDTQYF
D: TRBD2
size: .
V: TRBV30
J: TRBJ2-3

DNA: TGTGCCAGCAGTCGCGCTCGGAACACTGAAGCTTTCTTT
CDR3: CASSRARNTEAFF
D: .
size: many
V: TRBV12-3/TRBV12-4
J: TRBJ1-1

DNA: TGCAGTGCCCCGGGAGACACCGGGGAGCTGTTTTTT
CDR3: CSAPGDTGELFF
D: .
size: .
V: TRBV20-1
J: TRBJ2-2

DNA: TGTGCCAGCAGTCACTCGCCGGGACTAGCGGGAGGGTGGTACACCGGGGAGCCGTTTTTT
CDR3: CASSHSPGLAGGWYTGEPFF
D: TRBD2
size: few
V: TRBV25-1
J: TRBJ2-2

DNA: TGTGCCAGCAGACCCAGCGGGAACTATGGCTACACCTTC
CDR3: CASRPSGNYGYTF
D: .
size: .
V: TRBV6-2/TRBV6-3
J: TRBJ1-2

DNA: TGTGCCAGCGTTAAGGCGGTGAACACCGGGGAGCTGTTTTTT
CDR3: CASVKAVNTGELFF
D: .
size: .
V: TRBV6-2/TRBV6-3
J: TRBJ2-2